This paragraph reports one T cell receptor beta chain. Time point here: newly diagnosed GD, antithyroid drugs for less than 3 months. There was RNA extracted from PBMCs, and the TCR library was made from it. These data come from a study of regulatory T cells in long-lasting Graves disease. With iRepertoire HTBI primers and Arm-PCR of CDR3 regions, TCR beta libraries were built. TCRdb ran MiXCR on the multiplex PCR reads and lists one entry per CDR3 protein. The sample has about 430,000 distinct CDR3 sequences, 15% seen once. With 0 bases removed from V and 5 bases from J, the gap between germline ends came to 14 bases. Germline lookup yields CDR1 MGHRA and CDR2 YSYEKL. The CDR3 length is 15 residues. The same data also contributed to another study, on T cells in Graves' hyperthyroidism and ophthalmopathy. This second study says: First-round RT-PCR targeting the TCR CDR3 was performed with the HTBI primer set.

The sequencing used peripheral blood mononuclear cells (PBMCs), collected at new diagnosis, from a patient treated with antithyroid drugs. The receptor's source is a woman aged 40 to 55 with Graves disease. The chain combines TRBV4-1 with TRBJ2-7; weak D call: TRBD1 (5 bases). The CDR3 protein is CASSQELAVGDEQYF. DNA of the CDR3: TGCGCCAGCAGCCAAGAGTTGGCAGTAGGGGACGAGCAGTACTTC.